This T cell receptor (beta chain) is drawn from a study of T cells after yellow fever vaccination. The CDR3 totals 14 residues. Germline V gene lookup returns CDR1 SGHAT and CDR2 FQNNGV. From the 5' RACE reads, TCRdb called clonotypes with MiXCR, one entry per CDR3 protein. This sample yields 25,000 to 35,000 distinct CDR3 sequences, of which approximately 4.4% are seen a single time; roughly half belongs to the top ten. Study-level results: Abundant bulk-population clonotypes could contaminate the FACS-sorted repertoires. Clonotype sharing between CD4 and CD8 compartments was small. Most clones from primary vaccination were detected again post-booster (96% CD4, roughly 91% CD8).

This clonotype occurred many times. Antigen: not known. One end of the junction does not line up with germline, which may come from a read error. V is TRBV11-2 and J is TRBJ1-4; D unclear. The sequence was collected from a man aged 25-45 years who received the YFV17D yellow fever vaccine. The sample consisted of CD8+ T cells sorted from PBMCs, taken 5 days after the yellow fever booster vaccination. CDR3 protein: CASSLAGTHEKLFF. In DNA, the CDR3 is TGTGCCAGCAGCTTAGCCGGAACTCATGAAAAACTGTTTTTT.